Listed here is a single T cell receptor (beta chain). TCRdb ran MiXCR on the 5' RACE reads and lists one entry per CDR3 protein. The sample shows 400,000 or so distinct CDR3 sequences, 20% of them seen only once. The CDR3 length is 17 residues. The V and J ends lost 6 bases and 0 bases, in that order; junction bases with no gene match: 15. Per germline, CDR1 DFQATT and CDR2 SNEGSKA (reference sequence). These data are taken from a study of T-cell memory formation after mild COVID-19. Study at large: Clusters of TCRs were largely donor specific.

Sequences were obtained from PBMCs or a T cell subset sorted from them (not recorded which). The receptor was derived from an adult woman who had mild COVID-19 (a few samples of this study predate the infection). Cell type and time point are not known. The V gene is TRBV20-1, the J gene TRBJ2-3; 7 bases are shared with TRBD2. The DNA of the CDR3 is TGCAGTGCCAAGCCCCCCGGGCGGGGGAGAAGCACAGATACGCAGTATTTT. Translating gives CSAKPPGRGRSTDTQYF.